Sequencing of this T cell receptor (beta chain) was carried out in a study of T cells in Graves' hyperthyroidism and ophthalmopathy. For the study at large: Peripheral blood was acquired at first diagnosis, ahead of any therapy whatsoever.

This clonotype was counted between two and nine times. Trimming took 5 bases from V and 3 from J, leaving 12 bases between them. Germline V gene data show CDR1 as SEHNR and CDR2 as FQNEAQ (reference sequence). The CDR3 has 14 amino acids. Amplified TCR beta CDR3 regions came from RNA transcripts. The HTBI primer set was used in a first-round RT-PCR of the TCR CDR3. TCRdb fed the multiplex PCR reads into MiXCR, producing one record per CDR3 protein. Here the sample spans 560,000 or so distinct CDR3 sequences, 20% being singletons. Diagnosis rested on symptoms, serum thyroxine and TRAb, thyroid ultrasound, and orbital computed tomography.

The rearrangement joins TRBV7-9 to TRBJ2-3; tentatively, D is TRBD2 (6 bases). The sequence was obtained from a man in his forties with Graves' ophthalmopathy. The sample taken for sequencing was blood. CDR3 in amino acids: CASSVGLQTDTQYF. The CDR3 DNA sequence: TGTGCCAGCAGCGTGGGACTTCAAACAGATACGCAGTATTTT.